This TCR beta chain was found in a study of cytomegalovirus exposure and HLA in healthy donors. The V end was cut by 5 bases, the J end by 6 bases, with 32 bases between. In germline, CDR1 is MNHEY, CDR2 SMNVEV (reference sequence). The CDR3 covers 20 residues. The PCR was carried out with 60 Vbeta primers and 13 Jbeta primers. The assay was immunoSEQ multiplex PCR, and TCRdb's table has in-frame clones only and misses some. The sample yields about 170,000 clones, approximately 84% seen once. A remark on this clone: Its specificity is not known.

Regarding the study as a whole: The study flagged some 180 TCR beta chains as cytomegalovirus-associated. In a later analysis, compared with equally common non-associated chains, HLA-associated beta chains were more expanded.

This receptor was taken from a man aged 25-45 years in good health and CMV-seropositive. The source material was PBMCs. This chain connects TRBV27 to TRBJ1-5, with no clear D. The CDR3 spells CASSPIPRFAGGVGGQPQHF. For the CDR3, the DNA is TGTGCCAGCAGTCCCATACCCCGTTTCGCTGGCGGGGTGGGCGGTCAGCCCCAGCATTTT.